Each of the 18 T cell receptor beta chains below was sequenced from the same sample in a study of blood T cells in healthy people across ages (dated by TCRdb to between 2014 and 2017). Libraries were made using 5' RACE. TCRdb shows the sequencer as Illumina HiSeq 2500. A second PCR of roughly 7 to 12 cycles was run with a J-beta primer mix and a sample-barcoded 5' primer. TCRdb reprocessed the public reads (quality trimming at Q25 with fastp, clone calling with MiXCR) and kept in-frame beta chains. Duplicate CDR3 protein sequences are folded into a single record with the most common DNA and genes. Within this sample are roughly 1,500,000 distinct CDR3 sequences, with 42% of them counted one time only. The top ten hold 7% to 9% of the sample. Sequencing input: blood. These receptors came from a young woman in good health.

This clonotype was seen a handful of times. The chain is built from TRBV5-1 and TRBJ1-2; D may be TRBD1 (5 bases). This CDR3 region has 15 residues. Germline V lookup: CDR1 SGHRS, CDR2 YFSETQ. With 0 bases removed from V and 7 bases from J, the gap between germline ends came to 16 bases. The CDR3 loop reads CASSLEDGTWVGYTF. CDR3 bases: TGCGCCAGCAGCTTGGAAGACGGGACGTGGGTTGGCTACACCTTC.

The chain couples TRBV12-3 or TRBV12-4 to TRBJ2-1, with D possibly being TRBD2 (6 bases). The V gene lost 3 bases and the J gene lost 0 bases, with 12 bases spanning the gap. This CDR3 region has 16 residues. CDR3 in amino acids: CASSLSVGSSYNEQFF. DNA for the CDR3: TGTGCCAGCAGTTTGAGTGTCGGGAGCTCCTACAATGAGCAGTTCTTC.

The chain is built from TRBV29-1 and TRBJ2-1; 9 nucleotides line up with TRBD2. The CDR3 totals 14 residues. Germline V gives CDR1 SQVTM, CDR2 ANQGSEA. V gave up 1 base and J gave up 5 bases; unmatched junction bases: 3. The CDR3 bases are TGCAGCGTTGAAGGGGGCGGGGGGGACAATGAGCAGTTCTTC. Translated: CSVEGGGGDNEQFF.

The chain recombines TRBV28 with TRBJ2-5; 10 positions agree with TRBD1. The J call may be wrong; the DNA end is better matched by TRBJ2-7. CDR3 length equals 15 residues. Germline V gives CDR1 MDHEN, CDR2 SYDVKM. The CDR3 DNA reads as TGTGCCAGCAATCCGGAGGGACAGGGGAGGGTCGAGCAGTACTTC. Amino acids: CASNPEGQGRVEQYF.

To note about this clonotype: The final CDR3 position lacks the conserved phenylalanine or tryptophan, pointing to a likely read error. The chain joins TRBV29-1 to TRBJ2-7, with 10 bases matching TRBD1. Per germline, CDR1 SQVTM and CDR2 ANQGSEA. CDR3 length: 16 amino acids. Trimming took 1 base from V and 1 from J; bases not matched to a gene: 7. The CDR3 bases are TGCAGCGTTGAAGGTGCCCGGGACAGGGGTTCCTACGAGCAGTACTTA. It encodes CSVEGARDRGSYEQYL.

On this clonotype: A much bigger clone sits one base away, suggesting this may be a read error. This chain connects TRBV28 to TRBJ2-1, with 7 positions matching TRBD2. V dropped 4 bases and J dropped 13; count of bases not matched to a gene: 16. The germline gives CDR1 MDHEN, CDR2 SYDVKM. The CDR3 runs to 15 residues. In DNA, the CDR3 is TGTGCCAGCAGTTATGGCCGTTCTCGGGGGGAGACCCAGTTCTTC. Its translation is CASSYGRSRGETQFF.

The genes are TRBV12-3 or TRBV12-4 and TRBJ2-5, with 10 bases lining up with TRBD2. The end of the DNA fits TRBJ2-7 better, so the J call may be wrong. There are 13 residues in the CDR3. CDR3: CASKQAGGLEQYF. The CDR3 DNA reads as TGTGCCAGCAAGCAAGCGGGAGGGCTCGAGCAGTACTTC.

This clonotype occurred a few times. The chain carries TRBV12-3 or TRBV12-4 and TRBJ1-1, with 8 bases identical to TRBD1. The CDR3 is made up of 13 amino acids. V lost 7 bases and J lost 5; bases outside the gene matches: 6. CDR3 nucleotides: TGTGCCAGCACCTCAGGGGGCTTGACTGAAGCTTTCTTT. Protein sequence: CASTSGGLTEAFF.

The gene calls are TRBV4-1 and TRBJ1-2, with 7 bases matching TRBD1. V lost 0 bases to trimming and J lost 10 bases; unmatched junction nucleotides: 8. Germline CDR1 reads MGHRA; CDR2 reads YSYEKL. The CDR3 extends over 14 amino acids. In DNA form, the CDR3 reads TGCGCCAGCAGCCAAGATCCTTTAACAGGGGACTACACCTTC. Translation: CASSQDPLTGDYTF.

The CDR3 loop is CASSLVQVYGYTF. DNA for the CDR3: TGTGCCAGCAGCTTAGTACAAGTCTATGGCTACACCTTC. This chain uses TRBV7-2 with TRBJ1-2; D is undetermined. Germline V gives CDR1 SGHTA, CDR2 FQGNSA. Trimming took off 1 base at V and 4 bases at J, with 7 bases between the two ends. The CDR3 covers 13 residues.

Of note for this clonotype: The germline gene is not matched at one end of the junction; a read error may be the cause. The chain carries TRBV4-2 and TRBJ2-7; D call uncertain. The germline V gene has CDR1 LGHNA and CDR2 YNFKEQ. The CDR3 contains 15 residues. Here the CDR3 DNA reads TGTGCCAGCAGCCCGAGGACGAGCGAAGCCTACGGGCAGTACTTC. Protein sequence: CASSPRTSEAYGQYF.

The chain couples TRBV14 to TRBJ1-2; TRBD1 might be the D (6 bases). V was pared by 0 bases and J by 6 bases, with 14 bases between. Germline CDR1 and CDR2: SGHDN and FVKESK. CDR3 length: 15 amino acids. DNA of the CDR3: TGTGCCAGCAGCCAAGATCGCGGGCCAGGGGATGGCTACACCTTC. Encoded protein: CASSQDRGPGDGYTF. The variable domain in full, with the rest retrieved from reference TRBV14 and TRBJ1-2, is EAGVTQFPSHSVIEKGQTVTLRCDPISGHDNLYWYRRVMGKEIKFLLHFVKESKQDESGMPNNRFLAERTGGTYSTLKVQPAELEDSGVYFCASSQDRGPGDGYTFGSGTRLTVV.

The chain couples TRBV6-1 to TRBJ1-2, with 8 bases identical to TRBD1. Losses at the gene ends were 4 bases for V and 3 bases for J; bases not matched to a gene: 4. Germline CDR1 MNHNS, CDR2 SASEGT. This CDR3 has 14 amino acids. The DNA for the CDR3 is TGTGCCAGCAGTGGCAGGACAGGGTACTATGGCTACACCTTC. Translated, it gives CASSGRTGYYGYTF.

This chain links TRBV29-1 with TRBJ2-5; no firm D call. The tail of the sequence fits TRBJ2-7 better, so the J call may be wrong. Germline V gene lookup returns CDR1 SQVTM and CDR2 ANQGSEA. The CDR3 runs to 12 residues. Here the CDR3 DNA reads TGCAGCGTTGGGCCAGCAGGTGACGAGCAGTACTTC. It specifies CSVGPAGDEQYF.

The genes are TRBV5-4 and TRBJ2-1; 8 positions match TRBD2. V was clipped by 2 bases and J by 8 bases; unmatched bases: 12. The CDR3 is 16 residues long. Germline V gene lookup returns CDR1 SGHNT and CDR2 YYREEE (reference sequence). CDR3 in amino acids: CASSFGGTGTRYEQFF. The CDR3 coding sequence is TGTGCCAGCAGCTTTGGAGGGACCGGGACTAGATATGAGCAGTTCTTC.

The chain carries TRBV11-2 and TRBJ2-1; 10 nucleotides match TRBD2. The CDR3 runs 17 residues. J was trimmed by 6 bases and V by 0 bases; bases with no gene match: 8. Germline V gene data show CDR1 as SGHAT and CDR2 as FQNNGV. In nucleotides, the CDR3 is TGTGCCAGCAGCTTAGATCGAGCGGGAGGGCCCTTCAATGAGCAGTTCTTC. Its translation is CASSLDRAGGPFNEQFF.

The rearrangement links TRBV7-9 to TRBJ1-5; a weak D match, TRBD1 (5 bases). Trimming took off 5 bases at V and 5 bases at J, with 13 bases between the two ends. Germline V gene lookup returns CDR1 SEHNR and CDR2 FQNEAQ (reference sequence). The CDR3 has 14 residues. The CDR3 nucleotides are TGTGCCAGCAGCCCCCTCGTGGGGGATCAGCCCCAGCATTTT. Translated: CASSPLVGDQPQHF.

This chain uses TRBV25-1 with TRBJ1-2; perhaps TRBD1 as D (5 bases). The germline gives CDR1 MGHDK, CDR2 SYGVNS. CDR3 size: 14 residues. The ends were cut back, 2 bases at V and 0 bases at J, with 7 bases in the middle. DNA of the CDR3: TGTGCCAGCAGTGAACGGGGGACTAACTATGGCTACACCTTC. Protein sequence: CASSERGTNYGYTF.